This entry concerns a single TCR beta chain. Its antigen is still unknown. Germline V CDR1 and CDR2: SEHNR, FQNEAQ (reference sequence). Trimming took 5 bases from V and 2 from J, leaving 13 bases between them. The CDR3 is 15 amino acids. The data are from a study of cytomegalovirus exposure and HLA in healthy donors. Whole-study findings and limits: Previously analyzed data showed that most TCR beta V segments were productive at a frequency of about 87% or about 30%. Confirmation was obtained in vitro that a few CMV-associated chains are specific for CMV antigens. According to the study, 160 or so TCR beta chains were cytomegalovirus-associated. A later analysis associated 15,000 or so TCR beta sequences with HLA alleles at a 0.05 false discovery rate.

The PCR contained 60 Vbeta and 13 Jbeta primers. Only in-frame clones appear in the TCRdb table, and some are missing; sequencing was by immunoSEQ multiplex PCR. The sample includes around 80,000 clones, around 70% of them seen just once. The clonotype originates from a man aged 35 to 55 in good health and CMV-seropositive. What was sequenced was PBMCs. The V gene is TRBV7-9, the J gene TRBJ1-3; the D gene is possibly TRBD1 (6 bases). This chain's CDR3 is CASSRVTGPGNTIYF. The CDR3 DNA reads TGTGCCAGCAGCCGAGTCACAGGGCCTGGAAACACCATATATTTT. Full variable domain (rest looked up from reference TRBV7-9 and TRBJ1-3): DTGVSQNPRHKITKRGQNVTFRCDPISEHNRLYWYRQTLGQGPEFLTYFQNEAQLEKSRLLSDRFSAERPKGSFSTLEIQRTEQGDSAMYLCASSRVTGPGNTIYFGEGSWLTVV.